The subject of this entry is one T cell receptor beta chain. The assay was immunoSEQ multiplex PCR, and TCRdb's table has in-frame clones only and misses some. The sample lists tens of thousands of clones, roughly 92% occurring once. The data belong to a study of T cell changes during pregnancy in multiple sclerosis. V was shortened by 0 bases and J by 0 bases, with 9 bases between the two germline ends. The CDR3 has 15 amino acids. The germline gives CDR1 MGHDK, CDR2 SYGVNS. The sequence came from a female donor with multiple sclerosis, enrolled in a pregnancy study. The chain combines TRBV25-1 with TRBJ2-7; possible D gene TRBD2, 6 bases. The source was peripheral blood, collected after pregnancy. CDR3 DNA: TGTGCCAGCAGTGAATATGCGGGGAGCTCCTACGAGCAGTACTTC. Its protein is CASSEYAGSSYEQYF.